Listed below are T cell receptor beta chains from one sample, sequenced in a study of metastatic and nonmetastatic thyroid tumors. With MiXCR, TCRdb reprocessed the PCR reads. In the table there are around 18,000 clones, under 15% of which are singletons. The sequenced sample was tumor tissue. Receptors originate from a female donor with papillary thyroid cancer or a benign thyroid nodule (not recorded which). Some clones in this sample may be carry-over from other donors' samples. Both conserved end residues are part of each CDR3. D genes are given only for firm matches. Clone size is stated in some rows and not others, as once, few, many or a class when expanded.

V	J	D	size	CDR3	DNA
TRBV24-1	TRBJ2-1	NA	many	CATSDLRQEDIDEQFF	TGTGCCACCAGTGATCTCCGACAGGAGGACATCGATGAGCAGTTCTTC
TRBV25-1	TRBJ1-6	NA	many	CASSDAAGNSLFHF	TGTGCCAGCAGTGACGCCGCCGGGAATTCACTCTTCCACTTT
TRBV20-1	TRBJ2-7	TRBD2	medium-sized	CSARTWGGGTGGSYEQYF	TGCAGTGCCAGAACGTGGGGCGGGGGAACCGGGGGATCCTACGAGCAGTACTTC
TRBV6-2/TRBV6-3	TRBJ1-3	NA	NA	CASSYRRPGGGNTIYF	TGTGCCAGCAGTTACAGGAGACCTGGGGGTGGAAACACCATATATTTT
TRBV6-5	TRBJ2-2	TRBD1	many	CASSYYRDRGRSGELFF	TGTGCCAGCAGTTACTACCGGGACAGGGGGCGTTCCGGGGAGCTGTTTTTT
TRBV20-1	TRBJ1-1	NA	many	CSARWDANTEAFF	TGCAGTGCGCGATGGGACGCCAACACTGAAGCTTTCTTT
TRBV6-1	TRBJ2-7	TRBD1	NA	CATLTHHRGGYEQYF	TGTGCCACCCTCACCCACCACAGGGGTGGGTACGAGCAGTACTTC
TRBV7-3	TRBJ2-3	NA	NA	CASRSTGTDTQYF	TGTGCCAGCAGATCTACAGGGACGGATACGCAGTATTTT
TRBV6-1	TRBJ1-3	TRBD1	medium-sized	CASRTGTGTGNTIYF	TGTGCCAGCAGGACCGGGACAGGCACTGGAAACACCATATATTTT
TRBV28	TRBJ1-5	NA	many	CATDNRFNQPQHF	TGTGCCACCGATAACAGGTTCAATCAGCCCCAGCATTTT
TRBV29-1	TRBJ2-1	TRBD2	many	CSVEDPGRSSYNEQFF	TGCAGCGTTGAAGATCCCGGGAGGAGCTCCTACAATGAGCAGTTCTTC
TRBV30	TRBJ2-2	NA	many	CAWSSGIGGAGELFF	TGTGCCTGGAGTTCCGGGATAGGAGGAGCCGGGGAGCTGTTTTTT
TRBV6-5	TRBJ2-2	NA	NA	CASSYSRPSYSHTGELFF	TGTGCCAGCAGTTACTCGAGGCCATCCTACAGCCACACCGGGGAGCTGTTTTTT
TRBV30	TRBJ2-7	TRBD2	NA	CAWGLAGAYEQYF	TGTGCCTGGGGACTAGCGGGCGCCTACGAGCAGTACTTC
TRBV7-9	TRBJ2-7	TRBD1	NA	CASSLTGVREQYF	TGTGCCAGCAGCTTAACAGGGGTGCGTGAGCAGTACTTC
TRBV4-1	TRBJ1-3	NA	few	CASSQAPGYINTIYF	TGCGCCAGCAGCCAAGCACCAGGTTATATAAACACCATATATTTT
TRBV11-2	TRBJ1-4	NA	many	CASSPSPSRFEKLFF	TGTGCCAGCAGCCCAAGTCCCAGCCGATTTGAAAAACTGTTTTTT
TRBV2	TRBJ1-1	NA	NA	CASRLFSGGNTEAFF	TGTGCCAGCAGACTTTTTTCTGGGGGGAACACTGAAGCTTTCTTT
TRBV20-1	TRBJ1-6	TRBD1	many	CSARQGLTNSPLHF	TGCAGTGCGCGACAGGGCCTCACTAATTCACCCCTCCACTTT
TRBV27	TRBJ2-2	NA	NA	CASSPGRVGGTGELFF	TGTGCCAGCAGTCCGGGCAGGGTGGGAGGCACCGGGGAGTTGTTTTTT
TRBV27	TRBJ2-7	NA	NA	CASSLSPNYEQYF	TGTGCCAGCAGTTTATCCCCAAACTACGAGCAGTACTTC
TRBV20-1	TRBJ1-5	TRBD1	NA	CSARRTGTKNQPQHF	TGCAGTGCTAGACGGACAGGGACGAAGAATCAGCCCCAGCATTTT
TRBV24-1	TRBJ1-2	NA	NA	CATSGRGVGYGYTF	TGTGCCACCAGTGGGAGAGGGGTCGGCTATGGCTACACCTTC
TRBV19	TRBJ1-4	TRBD1	many	CASIGTANEKLFF	TGTGCCAGTATCGGGACAGCTAATGAAAAACTGTTTTTT